What follows describes a single T cell receptor beta chain. Which antigen it targets is not known. Base qualities are missing; no much larger clone stands one base away. The cohort was made up of about 610 healthy bone marrow donors. At the time of sampling, all cohort members were nominally healthy, though unrecorded immune exposures were likely present. The donor was CMV seropositive and was included in the group of 250 to 350 seropositive cohort members. Each donor provided a peripheral blood sample, and peripheral blood mononuclear cells were used for TCR beta sequencing. The Qiagen DNeasy Blood Extraction Kit was used to extract genomic DNA from the blood cell samples. This entry comes from a study of cytomegalovirus exposure and HLA in healthy donors (dated by TCRdb to about 2017). A note on the overall study: An earlier analysis of approximately 600 of the donors reported roughly 270 Gb of sequence data and 120 million or so unique TCR beta sequences from 190 million or so T cells. An early release that covered 640 HLA-typed donors contained about 300 gigabases of sequencing data and around 85 million unique TCR sequences. The genetic ancestry cluster associated with self-reported Caucasian donors included 81% of the 398 genotyped donors. The aim of the study was to test whether cataloging public T cell receptors could identify signatures of past pathogen exposure. The study used immunosequencing to profile the T cell repertoires of approximately 650 subjects and linked those repertoires to cytomegalovirus serostatus. In addition to the first cohort of about 650 subjects, a separate validation cohort of approximately 130 different subjects was used. The study combined high-throughput TCR immunosequencing, statistical association of individual TCRs with disease status, and machine learning to predict cytomegalovirus infection status. A later analysis re-examined previously published TCR beta repertoires from just over 650 donors and added high-resolution HLA genotyping to investigate patterns of TCR occurrence. In the later analysis, no new phenotypic data were used to find candidate immune exposures; instead, reliance was placed on TCR beta sequences and their occurrence across donors. An earlier analysis of around 640 of the donors used high-throughput TCR beta sequencing to judge whether each TCR beta V gene segment behaved as functional or pseudogenic. Donor age, sex, ethnicity and CMV serostatus were compiled alongside the repertoire data. A later genetic analysis took genome-wide SNP genotypes for about three fifths of the roughly 700 donors and used that subset as a discovery cohort. All discovery cohort repertoires had been generated using a single sequencing platform. Class I and class II HLA loci were covered by the typing at four-digit resolution. The number of typed donors differed by locus: 629-630 for A, B, C, DRB1 and DQB1; about 520 for DQA1; roughly 600 for DPA1; and some 450 for DPB1. Roughly 5 DR-DQ haplotypes were treated as single units for association and clustering because of strong linkage in the cohort. On average, roughly 240,000 unique TCR beta nucleotide sequences were sequenced per donor among roughly 430 genotyped donors of the cohort, with approximately 18% of those sequences being non-productive.

The paper as a whole reports these results and caveats: Because counts were too low, 15 to 20 rarely observed V segments, including chromosome 9 orphons, were left out of the earlier analysis of about 620 of the donors. A group of highly shared sequence variants was considered likely to be a technical artifact of the sequencing pipeline. In a later analysis, HLA-associated TCR beta chains showed more clonal expansion and lower generation probabilities than non-associated chains that were equally common. Some IMGT-functional V segments, including TRBV6-2 and TRBV6-3, could not be distinguished by the 87-base-pair reads and were therefore excluded. Linkage disequilibrium might explain the correlated functional status among segregating V segments, but an unknown experimental factor could not be ruled out. In the study, 150 to 200 TCR beta chains were listed as associated with cytomegalovirus. Compared with the roughly 700-donor mean, donors in an Asian-associated ancestry cluster had fewer N-insertions in productive TCRs, according to a later genetic analysis. In vitro tests confirmed that a few of the cytomegalovirus-associated TCR beta chains recognize cytomegalovirus antigens. The only immune exposure information available for the cohort was CMV serostatus. According to a later analysis, most CMV-associated TCR beta chains appeared to be HLA-restricted, and the HLA associations seemed to be driven largely by CMV exposure. This cohort had only TCR beta chains sequenced, and the lack of alpha or paired-chain data limited which features could be detected. Presence/absence analyses assumed roughly uniform sequencing depth across donors, an assumption that may not hold. The classifier was reported to diagnose cytomegalovirus status with high specificity and sensitivity in both the original cohort and the validation cohort. A further reported finding was that TCR beta sequences accurately predicted the HLA-A and HLA-B alleles for most subjects in the first cohort. Most TCR sequences were observed very rarely across donors, whereas some public TCRs were present in many individuals. In a later analysis, TCR association rates were found to vary across HLA loci, with the most associated TCRs seen for DRB1 alleles and the fewest for HLA-C alleles. Assigning TCR associations to individual alleles was difficult when HLA alleles, especially DR and DQ, strongly co-occurred. In a later analysis, around 17,000 TCR beta sequences were associated with specific HLA alleles at a false discovery rate of 0.05. The authors suggested that the approach could potentially be generalized to other disease states and immunological phenotypes. V-gene and J-gene trimming of TCR beta chains was associated with a missense DCLRE1C variant in a later genetic analysis, and the association was replicated in an independent cohort. Several of the top co-occurrence clusters appeared to be linked to parvovirus B19, influenza, CMV and Epstein-Barr virus, according to a later analysis. Because some donors lacked HLA typing at each locus, the association tests relied only on the typed subset. Broadly in line with IMGT annotations, most TCR beta V segments showed up in productive rearrangements about 90% or about 30% of the time in an earlier analysis of under 700 of the donors.

Receptor amplification or capture employed the immunoSEQ multiplex PCR assay. For the multiplex PCR, a mixture combining 60 forward primers for TCR Vbeta segments and 13 reverse primers for TCR Jbeta segments was used. The CDR3 region of rearranged TCR beta genes was amplified from genomic DNA with a multiplex PCR assay. The amplified TCR beta libraries were sequenced on the Illumina HiSeq System as 87-base-pair reads. Concerning the study's data processing: A later analysis counted approximately 74 million unique TCR beta chains across the approximately 700 repertoires, and roughly 11 million of these chains were shared by at least two donors. A nearest-neighbor algorithm error-corrected the raw reads and collapsed the reads into unique sequences, merging closely related sequences to remove PCR and sequencing errors. CDR3 sequences were aligned to IMGT reference sequences to assign V, D and J gene segments. For a sequence to be retained, a match of at least six nucleotides was required to both a V gene segment and a J gene segment. A rearrangement was called productive if the CDR3 had no stop codons and remained in frame with V and J, and every other rearrangement was called non-productive. CDR3 was defined according to IMGT convention as the region running from the second conserved V-encoded cysteine to the conserved J-encoded phenylalanine. The earlier analysis of more than 450 of the donors excluded sequences that lacked an unambiguous match to a single V gene segment. In an earlier analysis of 450 to 750 of the donors, a V segment was called functional when productive rearrangements were above 56.7%, and segregating when the standard deviation between donors exceeded 5%. To diagnose cytomegalovirus status from the catalog of TCR beta chain sequences, a statistical classification framework was built. In a later analysis, V and J genes were assigned by comparing TCR nucleotide sequences against IMGT/GENE-DB human TR gene sequences. In a later analysis, CDR3 sequences and most-parsimonious VDJ recombination scenarios were assigned using the TCRdist pipeline. In a later analysis, every TCR beta chain was defined by the combination of its CDR3 amino acid sequence and its V-gene family, and reads without a unique V-gene family were dropped. In a later analysis, 450 to 600 highly shared, low-generation-probability nucleotide sequences were removed to address suspected cross-contamination and a sequencing artifact. In a later analysis, a clonal expansion index was calculated for each public chain from normalized within-repertoire ranks of inferred template counts. A later analysis computed generation probabilities with a VDJ recombination model fitted to out-of-frame rearrangements, and checked the results against IGoR. Hypergeometric tests were used in a later analysis to score TCR-TCR, TCR-HLA and TCR-CMV co-occurrence, with a repertoire-size bias correction applied to the TCR pairs. In a later analysis, false discovery rates were estimated by permuting HLA or CMV assignments 20 times. In a later analysis, co-occurring TCRs were grouped using DBSCAN, and TCRdist sequence similarity was added for clustering within HLA-allele-positive subsets. For co-occurrence clustering, repertoires with fewer than 30,000 or more than 120,000 public chains were excluded, along with several repertoires with anomalous nucleotide sharing. TCRdb limited this immuneACCESS table to in-frame rearrangements with V and J called. A share of clones is missing; checked studies link under half to unresolved V genes, and the rest is unexplained. The DNA was the basis for D and trimming; V, J and clone size are from that table. Recorded for this sample are around 88,000 clones; about 78% of them occurred a single time. The leading ten clones occupy 4.1% of the sample.

V is pared back by 2 bases and J by 1 base, with 9 bases lying between the germline termini. The germline V gene (reference sequence) provides CDR1 LNHDA and CDR2 SQIVND. The CDR3 covers 15 residues, taking in both the cysteine and the phenylalanine. Here the CDR3 DNA is all that survives: 45 bases in frame from base 1. Input material: PBMCs. The rearranged chain carries TRBV19 and TRBJ1-5; no D gene call is confident. The clonotype comes from a woman in her forties in good health and CMV-seropositive. The CDR3 protein: CASSIKTGSNQPQHF. The nucleotide sequence reads TGTGCCAGTAGTATAAAGACTGGAAGCAATCAGCCCCAGCATTTT.